Below are 13 T cell receptor beta chains sequenced from a single sample in a study of cytomegalovirus exposure and HLA in healthy donors. PCR was performed using 60 Vbeta and 13 Jbeta primers. TCRdb's copy holds only in-frame clones and misses some; the assay was immunoSEQ multiplex PCR. Seen here are under 80,000 clones, roughly two thirds observed once, and the top ten hold around 2%. The source material was PBMCs. These receptor sequences come from a woman aged 25 to 45 in good health and CMV-seronegative.

The chain links TRBV5-6 to TRBJ2-7; 7 bases are a match to TRBD2. The J segment lost 2 bases and the V segment lost 4 bases, leaving 9 bases of the junction unmatched. Looked up from germline, CDR1 is SGHDT and CDR2 is YYEEEE. The length of the CDR3 is 15 residues. The CDR3 reads CASSPEGGKAYEQYF. The CDR3 DNA reads as TGTGCCAGCAGCCCCGAGGGAGGGAAAGCCTACGAGCAGTACTTC.

V gene TRBV6-6 combines with J gene TRBJ1-1, with a weak D call TRBD1 (6 bases). Germline CDR1 MNHNY, CDR2 SVGAGI (reference sequence). The CDR3 is made up of 12 amino acids. Trimming took 6 bases from V and 7 from J, leaving 12 bases between them. The CDR3 DNA sequence: TGTGCCAGCAGGCGACAGGAAGGTGAAGCTTTCTTT. Residues: CASRRQEGEAFF.

The rearrangement links TRBV15 to TRBJ1-1; D perhaps matches TRBD1 (5 bases). The ends were cut back, 3 bases at V and 0 bases at J, with 14 bases in the middle. Germline V gene sequence: CDR1 LNHNV, CDR2 YYDKDF (reference sequence). CDR3 length equals 16 residues. CDR3 DNA: TGTGCCACCAGCAGCCCAAGACTGACAGTGAACACTGAAGCTTTCTTT. Translating it yields CATSSPRLTVNTEAFF. Together with reference TRBV15 and TRBJ1-1, the CDR3 gives the full variable domain: DAMVIQNPRYQVTQFGKPVTLSCSQTLNHNVMYWYQQKSSQAPKLLFHYYDKDFNNEADTPDNFQSRRPNTSFCFLDIRSPGLGDTAMYLCATSSPRLTVNTEAFFGQGTRLTVV.

This chain joins TRBV19 and TRBJ2-7; 7 nucleotides agree with TRBD1. CDR1 is LNHDA, CDR2 SQIVND, per germline (reference sequence). The J segment lost 0 bases and the V segment lost 4 bases, leaving 0 bases of the junction unmatched. The length of the CDR3 is 13 residues. CDR3 nucleotides: TGTGCCAGTAGTACAGGGGGCTCCTACGAGCAGTACTTC. It translates to CASSTGGSYEQYF.

The chain has TRBV30 and TRBJ1-2; D not resolved. This CDR3 spans 14 amino acids. The germline V and J ends were trimmed by 3 bases and 0 bases, with 11 bases remaining between them. CDR1 is GTSNPN and CDR2 is SVGIG in the germline V gene (reference sequence). This CDR3 is CAWSHGGPNYGYTF. CDR3 nucleotide sequence: TGTGCCTGGAGCCATGGAGGCCCTAACTATGGCTACACCTTC.

This clone was counted between two and nine times. The CDR3 here is CASSQNGRRYGYTF. The DNA of the CDR3 is TGTGCCAGCAGTCAAAACGGGAGGAGGTATGGCTACACCTTC. The chain carries TRBV6-6 and TRBJ1-2; D gene ambiguous. CDR3 length: 14 residues. Trimming left V 5 bases short and J 5 bases short, with 15 bases between. Germline V lookup: CDR1 MNHNY, CDR2 SVGAGI (reference sequence).

This clone has a single count. This chain uses TRBV19 with TRBJ2-3; TRBD2 matches at 7 bases. The CDR3 loop spans 14 amino acids. Germline values: CDR1 LNHDA, CDR2 SQIVND (reference sequence). V shed 6 bases, J shed 3 bases, and the junction held 6 bases outside the gene matches. CDR3 sequence reads: CASRSGVETDTQYF. For the CDR3, the DNA is TGTGCCAGTAGAAGCGGGGTAGAGACAGATACGCAGTATTTT.

This clone was found a few times. It is unclear where the CDR3 begins or ends on the DNA, so no DNA is shown, and the CDR3 is as TCRdb lists it. V gene TRBV1 combines with J gene TRBJ1-4; the table names TRBD1, a call not compared with the DNA. TRBV1 has pseudogene status. The CDR3 adds up to 15 amino acids, both ends counted. The CDR3 here is CTSSQAGLVMKNCFF.

Written as DNA, the CDR3 is TGTGCCAGCAGTCCCACAGGGGGGCTTCAGCCCCAGCATTTT. It yields the protein CASSPTGGLQPQHF. The J gene is TRBJ1-5, the V gene TRBV28; 8 nucleotides match TRBD1. The CDR3 spans 14 residues. The V and J ends lost 5 bases and 6 bases, in that order; junction bases with no gene match: 6. CDR1 is MDHEN, CDR2 SYDVKM, per germline.

V usage is TRBV5-4 and J usage is TRBJ2-4; 7 bases fit TRBD2. The J segment lost 4 bases and the V segment lost 6 bases, leaving 13 bases of the junction unmatched. Germline lookup yields CDR1 SGHNT and CDR2 YYREEE (reference sequence). There are 16 residues in the CDR3. In DNA form, the CDR3 reads TGTGCCAGCACTAAACCGGGGGGAGAGGGGAAAAACATTCAGTACTTC. It codes for CASTKPGGEGKNIQYF.

This clone was seen only a few times. CDR3 loop: CAIRGDSSNQPQHF. Here the CDR3 DNA reads TGTGCCATCAGGGGAGACTCTAGCAATCAGCCCCAGCATTTT. The chain uses TRBV10-3 and TRBJ1-5; D gene uncertain. CDR1 and CDR2 (germline): ENHRY, SYGVKD. Trimming left V 6 bases short and J 0 bases short, with 9 bases between. This CDR3 comprises 14 residues.

This clone has only a few counts. V gene TRBV5-5 combines with J gene TRBJ2-7; 7 bases fit TRBD2. Germline assignment: CDR1 SGHKS and CDR2 YYEKEE (reference sequence). V was clipped by 4 bases and J by 2 bases; unmatched bases: 9. The CDR3 length is 15 residues. The CDR3 nucleotides read TGTGCCAGCAGCCCCGAGGGAGGGAAAGCCTACGAGCAGTACTTC. Translation: CASSPEGGKAYEQYF. Supplemented by reference TRBV5-5 and TRBJ2-7, the full variable domain reads DAGVTQSPTHLIKTRGQQVTLRCSPISGHKSVSWYQQVLGQGPQFIFQYYEKEERGRGNFPDRFSARQFPNYSSELNVNALLLGDSALYLCASSPEGGKAYEQYFGPGTRLTVT.

V is TRBV10-3 and J is TRBJ1-2, with a tentative D call TRBD1 (5 bases). Germline V gives CDR1 ENHRY, CDR2 SYGVKD. The CDR3 has 13 amino acids. V was trimmed by 2 bases and J by 5 bases, leaving 9 bases between them. The CDR3 protein is CAISETPGYGYTF. For the CDR3, the DNA is TGTGCCATCAGTGAGACGCCAGGGTATGGCTACACCTTC.